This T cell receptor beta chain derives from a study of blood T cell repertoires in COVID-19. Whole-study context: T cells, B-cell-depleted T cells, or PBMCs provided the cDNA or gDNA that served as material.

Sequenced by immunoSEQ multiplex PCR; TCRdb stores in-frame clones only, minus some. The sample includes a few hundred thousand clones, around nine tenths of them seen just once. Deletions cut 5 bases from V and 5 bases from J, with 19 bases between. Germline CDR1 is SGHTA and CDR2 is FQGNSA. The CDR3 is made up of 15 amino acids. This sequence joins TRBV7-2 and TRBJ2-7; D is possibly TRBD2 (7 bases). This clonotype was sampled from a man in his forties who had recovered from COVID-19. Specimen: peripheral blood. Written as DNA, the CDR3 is TGTGCCAGCAGCCCAAGCGCGGGGGCGATTAACGAGCAGTACTTC. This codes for CASSPSAGAINEQYF.